This T cell receptor (beta chain) was identified in a study of beta chain features in type 1 diabetes. Expressed TCRB transcripts were sequenced after all isolated RNA was converted to cDNA. Data came from immunoSEQ multiplex PCR; TCRdb stores just in-frame clones and leaves some out. The profile shows around 240,000 clones, over 9.5% of them singletons. The germline V gene has CDR1 MNHEY and CDR2 SMNVEV (reference sequence). The CDR3 is 11 residues long. Deletions cut 5 bases from V and 7 bases from J, with 8 bases between. The V call is TRBV27, the J call TRBJ1-1; D is possibly TRBD1 (5 bases). This TCR was recovered from a young woman in good health. The sequencing input was naive CD4+ T cells from blood. CDR3 nucleotides: TGTGCCAGCAGTCTCGGGGGTGAAGCTTTCTTT. Protein: CASSLGGEAFF.